These T cell receptor beta chains were read from a single sample in a study of T-cell reconstitution after alpha-beta-depleted transplantation in children. TCRdb called the PCR reads again in MiXCR, with one record for every CDR3 protein. The table has fewer than 200,000 distinct CDR3 sequences, roughly 7.5% seen once. The specimen comprised PBMCs from the stem cell graft donor, sampled from the stem cell graft. The receptor source for this set is a human donor who donated a stem cell graft to a child with Wiskott-Aldrich syndrome. CDR3s include the opening cysteine and the closing phenylalanine or tryptophan. A D gene is named only where the DNA matches it firmly. Expanded clones are given a class, and other clones once, few, many or no size at all.

D: .
size: many
J: TRBJ2-2
V: TRBV25-1
CDR3: CASSEWHGELFF
DNA: TGTGCCAGCAGTGAATGGCACGGGGAGCTGTTTTTT

D: .
size: many
J: TRBJ1-2
V: TRBV12-3/TRBV12-4
CDR3: CASSLSGYLYGYTF
DNA: TGTGCCAGCAGTTTATCAGGCTACCTCTATGGCTACACCTTC

D: .
size: many
J: TRBJ2-1
V: TRBV7-2
CDR3: CASSPVNEQFF
DNA: TGTGCCAGCAGCCCCGTCAATGAGCAGTTCTTC

D: .
size: many
J: TRBJ2-1
V: TRBV12-3/TRBV12-4
CDR3: CASSFSPSYNEQFF
DNA: TGTGCCAGCAGTTTCTCCCCCAGCTACAATGAGCAGTTCTTC

D: TRBD1
size: .
J: TRBJ1-4
V: TRBV5-1
CDR3: CASSRLPDRVNEKLFF
DNA: TGCGCCAGCAGCCGACTCCCGGACAGGGTCAATGAAAAACTGTTTTTT

D: .
size: .
J: TRBJ1-1
V: TRBV7-2
CDR3: CASSSPGQINTEAFF
DNA: TGTGCCAGCAGCTCGCCGGGACAAATAAACACTGAAGCTTTCTTT

D: TRBD2
size: many
J: TRBJ2-3
V: TRBV5-1
CDR3: CASNNSTSGAGTQYF
DNA: TGCGCCAGCAATAATTCGACTAGCGGGGCAGGGACGCAGTATTTT

D: .
size: many
J: TRBJ2-4
V: TRBV12-3/TRBV12-4
CDR3: CASSGGGLAKNIQYF
DNA: TGTGCCAGCAGTGGGGGAGGATTAGCCAAAAACATTCAGTACTTC

D: .
size: many
J: TRBJ2-5
V: TRBV12-3/TRBV12-4
CDR3: CASSFEGAGRQETQYF
DNA: TGTGCCAGCAGTTTTGAGGGGGCCGGGAGACAAGAGACCCAGTACTTC

D: .
size: .
J: TRBJ2-2
V: TRBV6-5
CDR3: CASSPGILAGTTGELFF
DNA: TGTGCCAGCAGTCCTGGGATTTTGGCAGGGACCACCGGGGAGCTGTTTTTT

D: .
size: .
J: TRBJ2-2
V: TRBV7-6
CDR3: CASSFPRVGTINTGELFF
DNA: TGTGCCAGCAGCTTTCCTAGGGTCGGGACAATTAACACCGGGGAGCTGTTTTTT

D: .
size: .
J: TRBJ1-5
V: TRBV27
CDR3: CASSLFGVSNQPQHF
DNA: TGTGCCAGCAGTTTATTTGGTGTTAGCAATCAGCCCCAGCATTTT

D: .
size: many
J: TRBJ2-2
V: TRBV12-3/TRBV12-4
CDR3: CASSPPAVADGLGELFF
DNA: TGTGCCAGCAGTCCTCCGGCGGTAGCGGATGGATTAGGGGAGCTGTTTTTT

D: .
size: .
J: TRBJ2-2
V: TRBV30
CDR3: CAWSGRDTGELFF
DNA: TGTGCCTGGAGTGGCAGAGACACCGGGGAGCTGTTTTTT

D: .
size: many
J: TRBJ2-1
V: TRBV24-1
CDR3: CATSDPTGYNEQFF
DNA: TGTGCCACCAGTGACCCGACAGGTTACAATGAGCAGTTCTTC

D: .
size: .
J: TRBJ1-5
V: TRBV7-6
CDR3: CASSFQLDQPQHF
DNA: TGTGCCAGCAGCTTTCAGCTCGACCAGCCCCAGCATTTT

D: .
size: many
J: TRBJ2-7
V: TRBV28
CDR3: CASSFIGTAGSYEQYF
DNA: TGTGCCAGCAGTTTTATCGGGACTGCTGGCTCCTACGAGCAGTACTTC

D: .
size: many
J: TRBJ2-7
V: TRBV12-3/TRBV12-4
CDR3: CASTRGNYEQYF
DNA: TGTGCCAGCACGAGGGGGAACTACGAGCAGTACTTC

D: .
size: many
J: TRBJ2-6
V: TRBV4-3
CDR3: CASSQDLVPGANVLTF
DNA: TGCGCCAGCAGCCAAGATCTAGTACCTGGGGCCAACGTCCTGACTTTC

D: .
size: many
J: TRBJ1-1
V: TRBV29-1
CDR3: CSVEEGVGTEAFF
DNA: TGCAGCGTTGAAGAGGGGGTAGGCACTGAAGCTTTCTTT

D: .
size: .
J: TRBJ2-2
V: TRBV18
CDR3: CASSPPSLPAPGELFF
DNA: TGTGCCAGCTCACCACCGTCTCTACCCGCCCCCGGGGAGCTGTTTTTT

D: .
size: few
J: TRBJ1-1
V: TRBV18
CDR3: CASSPKGGGTEAFF
DNA: TGTGCCAGCTCACCAAAGGGGGGAGGCACTGAAGCTTTCTTT

D: .
size: few
J: TRBJ2-7
V: TRBV2
CDR3: CASSGSLTLEQQYF
DNA: TGTGCCAGCAGTGGTTCCCTTACCTTGGAGCAGCAGTACTTC

D: TRBD1
size: many
J: TRBJ1-2
V: TRBV25-1
CDR3: CASSEPGGRGYTF
DNA: TGTGCCAGCAGTGAGCCAGGGGGTAGGGGCTACACCTTC

D: .
size: many
J: TRBJ1-5
V: TRBV12-3/TRBV12-4
CDR3: CASSQHNQPQHF
DNA: TGTGCCAGCAGCCAGCACAATCAGCCCCAGCATTTT

D: TRBD1
size: many
J: TRBJ1-6
V: TRBV4-3
CDR3: CASSRDRYNSPLHF
DNA: TGCGCCAGCAGCCGGGACAGATATAATTCACCCCTCCACTTT

D: .
size: many
J: TRBJ2-1
V: TRBV6-2/TRBV6-3
CDR3: CASSDRDFPGDEQFF
DNA: TGTGCCAGCAGTGACCGGGACTTCCCTGGTGATGAGCAGTTCTTC

D: .
size: many
J: TRBJ2-1
V: TRBV10-3
CDR3: CAISERSSEYNEQFF
DNA: TGTGCCATCAGTGAGAGGAGTAGCGAATACAATGAGCAGTTCTTC

D: TRBD1
size: few
J: TRBJ1-5
V: TRBV20-1
CDR3: CSGKRAGTGNQPQHF
DNA: TGCAGTGGCAAGAGGGCCGGGACAGGGAATCAGCCCCAGCATTTT

D: .
size: few
J: TRBJ1-1
V: TRBV7-2
CDR3: CASSVSVRHTEAFF
DNA: TGTGCCAGCAGCGTCAGCGTCCGGCACACTGAAGCTTTCTTT

D: .
size: many
J: TRBJ2-7
V: TRBV15
CDR3: CATNTWTGQGEQYF
DNA: TGTGCCACCAACACATGGACGGGGCAGGGGGAGCAGTACTTC

D: .
size: many
J: TRBJ2-5
V: TRBV15
CDR3: CATSALLGETQYF
DNA: TGTGCCACCAGCGCACTTCTAGGCGAGACCCAGTACTTC

D: TRBD2
size: many
J: TRBJ2-7
V: TRBV20-1
CDR3: CSAKASGRYEQYF
DNA: TGCAGTGCTAAGGCTAGCGGGAGGTACGAGCAGTACTTC

D: .
size: many
J: TRBJ2-5
V: TRBV5-1
CDR3: CASSFWQVDETQYF
DNA: TGCGCCAGCAGCTTTTGGCAGGTCGATGAGACCCAGTACTTC

D: TRBD1
size: many
J: TRBJ1-1
V: TRBV2
CDR3: CASSAGTGIRTEAFF
DNA: TGTGCCAGCAGTGCCGGGACAGGGATCCGCACTGAAGCTTTCTTT

D: .
size: many
J: TRBJ2-5
V: TRBV15
CDR3: CATTPVPQETQYF
DNA: TGTGCCACCACGCCCGTCCCCCAAGAGACCCAGTACTTC

D: .
size: many
J: TRBJ1-5
V: TRBV3-1
CDR3: CASSQDRPGVGSQPQHF
DNA: TGTGCCAGCAGCCAAGATCGGCCAGGAGTGGGGAGTCAGCCCCAGCATTTT

D: .
size: .
J: TRBJ2-5
V: TRBV30
CDR3: CAWSLGGGGQETQYF
DNA: TGTGCCTGGAGTTTGGGGGGAGGAGGGCAAGAGACCCAGTACTTC

D: TRBD1
size: many
J: TRBJ2-5
V: TRBV5-8
CDR3: CASSSPGQGQETQYF
DNA: TGTGCCAGCAGCTCACCTGGACAGGGCCAAGAGACCCAGTACTTC

D: TRBD1
size: .
J: TRBJ1-2
V: TRBV5-1
CDR3: CASSHPGQGNYGYTF
DNA: TGCGCCAGCAGCCACCCGGGACAGGGAAACTATGGCTACACCTTC

D: .
size: many
J: TRBJ2-1
V: TRBV5-1
CDR3: CASSTGSYNEQFF
DNA: TGCGCCAGCAGCACTGGGTCCTACAATGAGCAGTTCTTC

D: TRBD1
size: few
J: TRBJ1-1
V: TRBV20-1
CDR3: CSARGQRNTEAFF
DNA: TGCAGTGCTAGGGGACAGAGGAACACTGAAGCTTTCTTT

D: .
size: .
J: TRBJ2-7
V: TRBV28
CDR3: CASSWEDRLSGEQYF
DNA: TGTGCCAGCAGCTGGGAGGACAGACTTTCGGGGGAGCAGTACTTC

D: TRBD1
size: many
J: TRBJ1-1
V: TRBV13
CDR3: CASSSRLDRDSPNTEAFF
DNA: TGTGCCAGCAGCTCTAGGCTCGATAGGGACAGCCCGAACACTGAAGCTTTCTTT

D: .
size: few
J: TRBJ2-7
V: TRBV24-1
CDR3: CATSDLGARDEQYF
DNA: TGTGCCACCAGTGATTTGGGGGCGCGGGACGAGCAGTACTTC

D: .
size: many
J: TRBJ1-6
V: TRBV20-1
CDR3: CSPWDISNNSPLHF
DNA: TGCAGTCCTTGGGACATCTCAAATAATTCACCCCTCCACTTT

D: .
size: many
J: TRBJ2-1
V: TRBV20-1
CDR3: CSALQGSSYNEQFF
DNA: TGCAGTGCGCTCCAGGGGAGCTCCTACAATGAGCAGTTCTTC

D: .
size: .
J: TRBJ1-2
V: TRBV5-6
CDR3: CASGSVLSGGYTF
DNA: TGTGCCAGCGGCTCCGTGTTAAGTGGTGGCTACACCTTC